Shown below are 21 T cell receptor beta chains from a single sample sequenced in a study of control samples from healthy donors and cancer patients. Here immunoSEQ multiplex PCR was the method, and the copy in TCRdb shows in-frame clones only, minus some. The sample shows over 150,000 clones, 90% to 95% of them seen only once. Input material: blood. The receptors shown here come from a man aged 40-49 years in good health.

This chain connects TRBV30 to TRBJ2-7; TRBD2 matches at 9 bases. J gave up 5 bases and V 0 bases, and 8 bases lay outside the gene matches. The CDR3 is made up of 15 amino acids. Germline assignment: CDR1 GTSNPN and CDR2 SVGIG (reference sequence). CDR3: CAWSVQGTSLNEQYF. The CDR3 DNA follows: TGTGCCTGGAGTGTACAGGGGACTAGCCTGAACGAGCAGTACTTC.

V gene TRBV28 combines with J gene TRBJ1-5; D might be TRBD1 (6 bases). The CDR3 is made up of 14 amino acids. Between the trimmed V and J ends, which lost 3 bases and 7 bases, there was a span of 13 bases. Germline lookup yields CDR1 MDHEN and CDR2 SYDVKM. The CDR3 DNA sequence: TGTGCCAGCAGTTTGTGGGGGCGTGAGCAGCCCCAGCATTTT. Amino acids: CASSLWGREQPQHF.

The gene calls are TRBV6-6 and TRBJ1-4, with 8 positions matching TRBD1. The CDR3 runs to 16 residues. The germline gives CDR1 MNHNY, CDR2 SVGAGI (reference sequence). With 2 bases clipped from V and 4 bases from J, the junction kept 6 bases outside the gene matches. CDR3 protein: CASSYRRQGLNEKLFF. CDR3 DNA sequence: TGTGCCAGCAGTTACAGACGACAGGGGCTTAATGAAAAACTGTTTTTT.

CDR3 nucleotides: TGTGCCACCAGTGACATGGACAGGGGTGGCGAGCAGTACTTC. Translated: CATSDMDRGGEQYF. The chain uses TRBV24-1 and TRBJ2-7; 9 nucleotides match TRBD1. Germline loops: CDR1 KGHDR, CDR2 SFDVKD. This CDR3 is built from 14 residues. V lost 4 bases to trimming and J lost 6 bases; unmatched junction nucleotides: 6.

The J gene is TRBJ1-2, the V gene TRBV2; TRBD1 matches at 7 bases. With V trimmed by 6 bases and J by 2 bases, 18 bases remained unmatched. CDR1 is SNHLY, CDR2 FYNNEI, per germline. This CDR3 is built from 18 residues. CDR3 nucleotide sequence: TGTGCCAGCAGCTATATTCGTAATTATCAGACAGGGAACTATGGCTACACCTTC. This translates into CASSYIRNYQTGNYGYTF.

The sample holds one count of this clone. The CDR3 here is CASSLQGATNEKLFF. CDR3 in DNA: TGTGCCAGCAGCCTACAGGGGGCGACTAATGAAAAACTGTTTTTT. V gene TRBV28 combines with J gene TRBJ1-4; 9 positions agree with TRBD1. Looked up from germline, CDR1 is MDHEN and CDR2 is SYDVKM. The CDR3 covers 15 residues. Unmatched junction bases numbered 4, after V lost 6 bases and J lost 2 bases.

The rearrangement joins TRBV7-3 to TRBJ2-1; 9 bases map to TRBD1. J gave up 5 bases and V 4 bases, and 0 bases lay outside the gene matches. The CDR3 spans 13 residues. Germline V gives CDR1 SGHTA, CDR2 FQGTGA. The CDR3 region has the DNA TGTGCCAGCAGCTGGACAGGGGACAATGAGCAGTTCTTC. The encoded protein is CASSWTGDNEQFF.

This chain uses TRBV2 with TRBJ2-2, with no clear D. The CDR3 runs 14 residues. The V end was cut by 6 bases, the J end by 5 bases, with 13 bases between. Per the germline V gene, CDR1 is SNHLY and CDR2 is FYNNEI. CDR3 coding DNA: TGTGCCAGCAGCGGTGAGCGAGTGACCGGGGAGCTGTTTTTT. Encoded protein: CASSGERVTGELFF.

V and J are TRBV27 and TRBJ1-5; D ambiguous. The CDR3 is 15 amino acids. V lost 2 bases to trimming and J lost 7 bases, with 15 bases between them. Germline V gene sequence: CDR1 MNHEY, CDR2 SMNVEV (reference sequence). The CDR3 region is CASSLTWQSRQPQHF. CDR3 nucleotide sequence: TGTGCCAGCAGTTTAACCTGGCAATCGCGACAGCCCCAGCATTTT.

The V and J genes are TRBV5-6 and TRBJ1-6, with 7 bases aligning to TRBD1. The CDR3 consists of 15 residues. Germline V gives CDR1 SGHDT, CDR2 YYEEEE. V was pared by 1 base and J by 10 bases, with 8 bases of the junction left unmatched. In DNA form, the CDR3 reads TGTGCCAGCAGCTTGACAGGGGTGCTCGGATCACCCCTCCACTTT. Amino acids: CASSLTGVLGSPLHF.

This clone was detected only once. This chain uses TRBV27 with TRBJ2-3; TRBD1 matches 9 bases. The CDR3 extends over 14 amino acids. Germline V gene sequence: CDR1 MNHEY, CDR2 SMNVEV (reference sequence). The V gene end was trimmed by 6 bases and the J gene end by 5 bases; junction bases not matched to a gene: 6. CDR3 nucleotides: TGTGCCAGCAGACTACAGGGGGCTGGAGATACGCAGTATTTT. Encoded protein: CASRLQGAGDTQYF.

The chain employs TRBV5-5 and TRBJ1-1; 7 positions match TRBD1. The trim removed 0 bases at V and 5 bases at J, leaving 7 bases unmatched. The length of the CDR3 is 15 residues. Germline CDR1 reads SGHKS; CDR2 reads YYEKEE (reference sequence). CDR3 coding DNA: TGTGCCAGCAGCTTGGCGGCAGGGGGAGGGACTGAAGCTTTCTTT. It codes for CASSLAAGGGTEAFF.

V usage is TRBV2 and J usage is TRBJ1-1; possibly TRBD1 for D (5 bases). The CDR3 loop spans 14 amino acids. V dropped 8 bases and J dropped 6 bases, with 19 bases sitting between them. Germline V gene lookup returns CDR1 SNHLY and CDR2 FYNNEI. The CDR3, as DNA: TGTGCCAGCGAGGAGGGCCGGGGCGTCCCTGAAGCTTTCTTT. This sequence encodes CASEEGRGVPEAFF. Drawing the rest from reference TRBV2 and TRBJ1-1, the complete variable domain is EPEVTQTPSHQVTQMGQEVILRCVPISNHLYFYWYRQILGQKVEFLVSFYNNEISEKSEIFDDQFSVERPDGSNFTLKIRSTKLEDSAMYFCASEEGRGVPEAFFGQGTRLTVV.

J is TRBJ1-2 and V is TRBV19, with TRBD1 matching over 10 bases. J lost 0 bases, V lost 6 bases, and 4 bases had no gene match. The CDR3 loop spans 15 amino acids. The germline gives CDR1 LNHDA, CDR2 SQIVND (reference sequence). CDR3 coding DNA: TGTGCCAGTAGCTTGACAGGGGGCTCTAACTATGGCTACACCTTC. It translates to CASSLTGGSNYGYTF.

The sample holds one count of this clone. J is TRBJ1-5 and V is TRBV3-1 (or the pseudogene TRBV3-2); no clear D. The ends were cut back, 1 base at V and 6 bases at J, with 16 bases in the middle. Per the germline V gene, CDR1 is LGHDT and CDR2 is YNNKEL (reference sequence). CDR3 size: 16 residues. The CDR3 nucleotides read TGTGCCAGCAGCCAAGGAGCGTCGGGGTCGGTTCAGCCCCAGCATTTT. Residues: CASSQGASGSVQPQHF.

This clone was recorded a few times. The chain combines TRBV18 with TRBJ2-1; 13 bases fit TRBD2. J was trimmed by 4 bases and V by 5 bases; bases with no gene match: 8. The CDR3 length is 17 residues. From germline, CDR1 is KGHSH and CDR2 LQKENI. CDR3 DNA: TGTGCCAGCTCATTACTGGGACTAGCGGGGTCATACAATGAGCAGTTCTTC. Amino acid sequence: CASSLLGLAGSYNEQFF.

The chain couples TRBV6-2 or TRBV6-3 to TRBJ1-2; D remains unclear. Trimming stripped 5 bases from V and 4 bases from J, with 11 bases between. Germline-derived CDR1 and CDR2 are MNHEY and SVGEGT. This CDR3 has 13 residues. CDR3 amino acids: CASSPGGGYGYTF. Written as DNA, the CDR3 is TGTGCCAGCAGTCCAGGAGGCGGCTATGGCTACACCTTC.

In regard to this clone: The junction shows a germline mismatch at one end, possibly a read error. The rearrangement links TRBV2 to TRBJ1-3, with a weak D call TRBD1 (5 bases). Germline assignment: CDR1 SNHLY and CDR2 FYNNEI. The CDR3 spans 11 residues. The CDR3 region is CASSDSGTPRF. As DNA, the CDR3 is TGTGCCAGCAGTGACTCAGGGACCCCACGGTTT.

The chain has TRBV3-1 (or the pseudogene TRBV3-2) and TRBJ2-3; 7 positions match TRBD2. The length of the CDR3 is 17 residues. Looked up from germline, CDR1 is LGHDT and CDR2 is YNNKEL (reference sequence). V gave up 1 base and J gave up 11 bases; unmatched junction bases: 18. The CDR3 DNA reads as TGTGCCAGCAGCCAAGTTCGGGCGGCTAGCGGAGGCCTTGGGCAGTATTTT. Translated, it gives CASSQVRAASGGLGQYF.

The CDR3 reads CASSLEWLLNTGELFF. The CDR3 nucleotides are TGCGCCAGCAGCTTGGAGTGGCTTTTGAACACCGGGGAGCTGTTTTTT. This chain connects TRBV5-1 to TRBJ2-2, with D hard to call. The CDR3 is made up of 16 amino acids. V dropped 0 bases and J dropped 1 base, with 10 bases sitting between them. Per germline, CDR1 SGHRS and CDR2 YFSETQ.

The gene calls are TRBV24-1 and TRBJ2-1; TRBD2 might be the D (6 bases). V lost 9 bases, J lost 2 bases, and 16 bases lay in between. The germline V gene has CDR1 KGHDR and CDR2 SFDVKD. The CDR3 runs 15 residues. The CDR3 protein is CATRPGTGTYNEQFF. In DNA, the CDR3 is TGTGCCACCCGTCCCGGGACTGGTACCTACAATGAGCAGTTCTTC.